This T cell receptor beta chain was captured in a study of long-term antiretroviral therapy in people with HIV. General study results and limits: Those clones which expanded before ART made up the dominant part of the repertoire at all time points.

Survey-level immunoSEQ v3.0 assays were run. Libraries were prepared by immunoSEQ multiplex PCR; TCRdb keeps only in-frame clonotypes and omits some of them. The sample has under 10,000 clones; roughly four fifths are singletons. The length of the CDR3 is 16 residues. With 4 bases removed from V and 0 bases from J, the gap between germline ends came to 12 bases. The germline V gene encodes CDR1 LGHNA and CDR2 YNFKEQ. With regard to this clone: The antigen is not known.

The receptor was isolated from a man aged 35 to 55 with HIV. The sample here was unsorted PBMCs, taken 0.7 years after starting antiretroviral therapy. The V call is TRBV4-2, the J call TRBJ1-4; D unclear. The DNA of the CDR3 is TGTGCCAGCAGCCCCCAAGGGAGAACAACTAATGAAAAACTGTTTTTT. Translation: CASSPQGRTTNEKLFF.